A selection of T cell receptor beta chains follows, all from one sample in a study of blood T cell repertoires in COVID-19. Using immunoSEQ multiplex PCR, the repertoire was profiled, and TCRdb retains in-frame clones only, with some absent. The data contain 350,000 or so clones, just over 85% of them seen just once; the ten biggest clones take up roughly 4%. Sample: PBMCs or T cells enriched from blood (not recorded which). Every receptor here comes from a woman between 40 and 55 years old with acute COVID-19. Each CDR3 is given with its conserved first and last residue. Each record gives: D gene, J gene, V gene, CDR3 protein. The D gene is left open where the match is weak.

>TRBD2|TRBJ2-7|TRBV6-5
CASTRTSGDSYEQYF
>-|TRBJ1-5|TRBV19
CASSTQALNQPQHF
>TRBD1|TRBJ1-6|TRBV5-1
CASSLIGQDNSPLHF
>-|TRBJ1-5|TRBV6-5
CASSYGRNQPQHF
>TRBD1|TRBJ2-7|TRBV10-3
CAADGTGGYEQYF
>-|TRBJ1-1|TRBV18
CASSPAGWNTEAFF
>TRBD2|TRBJ2-2|TRBV18
CASSPLAGAYTGELFF
>-|TRBJ2-7|TRBV7-9
CASSLALRDKHSYEQYF
>TRBD1|TRBJ2-7|TRBV28
CASSSPQGVFDEQYF
>TRBD2|TRBJ2-1|TRBV19
CASSIPPAGGHNNEQFF
>-|TRBJ2-3|TRBV9
CASSVGLAVSTDTQYF
>TRBD2|TRBJ2-1|TRBV7-2
CASSLGLAGGEQFF
>TRBD2|TRBJ2-7|TRBV10-3
CATLGLQYEQYF
>-|TRBJ2-5|TRBV19
CATSSRSGETQYF
>TRBD1|TRBJ1-1|TRBV5-6
CASSPETGMNTEAFF
>-|TRBJ1-2|TRBV28
CASSLIVWQGTYGYTF
>-|TRBJ2-7|TRBV10-3
CAISMNQTYEQYF
>-|TRBJ1-1|TRBV20-1
CSARLEEAFF
>TRBD2|TRBJ2-1|TRBV3-1/TRBV3-2
CASSQAATSFEQFF
>-|TRBJ1-4|TRBV2
CASSRGSEKLFF
>-|TRBJ1-1|TRBV20-1
CSASIQPNTEAFF
>-|TRBJ2-3|TRBV29-1
CSGNVGARDTQYF
>-|TRBJ1-1|TRBV5-1
CASSPTGTRNTEAFF
>-|TRBJ2-7|TRBV21-1
CASSKQGSSYEQYF
>-|TRBJ2-7|TRBV6-5
CASRLHRESSYEQYF
>TRBD1|TRBJ1-2|TRBV29-1
CSVVDRGANYGYTF
>-|TRBJ1-6|TRBV6-5
CASTKDSLGNSPLHF
>-|TRBJ2-7|TRBV7-2
CASTPLGGNSYEQYF
>TRBD2|TRBJ2-3|TRBV9
CASSVSGRDTDTQYF
>-|TRBJ1-1|TRBV19
CASSYRATGGNTEAFF
>TRBD1|TRBJ2-7|TRBV28
CASSSPGQATYEQYF
>-|TRBJ1-6|TRBV28
CASTMGRGSSPLHF
>-|TRBJ2-7|TRBV5-1
CASDSPGRARYYEQYF
>-|TRBJ1-2|TRBV10-3
CAISEYPGFGYTF
>-|TRBJ2-1|TRBV12-3/TRBV12-4
CASSLGPHEQFF
>TRBD2|TRBJ2-3|TRBV10-3
CAIRTSGTTITDTQYF
>TRBD1|TRBJ2-7|TRBV6-2/TRBV6-3
CASSRDSQYEQYF
>-|TRBJ1-1|TRBV4-2
CASSQVRGTKAFF
>-|TRBJ1-4|TRBV4-2
CASSQANEAGFLEKLFF
>TRBD2|TRBJ2-7|TRBV27
CASSLLGTSGSYEQYF
>TRBD2|TRBJ2-7|TRBV28
CASSFVSSGPRSVGEQYF
>-|TRBJ1-1|TRBV28
CASMEGRGTTEAFF
>-|TRBJ1-3|TRBV2
CASSGPGASGNTIYF
>TRBD1|TRBJ2-1|TRBV18
CASSVWTGTDEQFF
>TRBD1|TRBJ1-5|TRBV2
CASRGTGGFGQPQHF
>-|TRBJ2-1|TRBV19
CASRTPGALTQFF
>TRBD1|TRBJ2-2|TRBV7-2
CASSLAVGQGGTGELFF
>-|TRBJ1-2|TRBV12-5
CASGPKPHGQYGYTF
>TRBD1|TRBJ1-5|TRBV11-2
CASTQGAGQPQHF
>-|TRBJ2-1|TRBV6-2/TRBV6-3
CASSYWLPVSGNEQFF
>-|TRBJ1-2|TRBV5-6
CASSLAHGYGYTF
>-|TRBJ2-7|TRBV5-6
CASSLSSGSGWWQYF